The source of this T cell receptor beta chain is a study of T cell responses to AZD1222 COVID-19 vaccine. Points from the study as a whole: Recipients of two AZD1222 doses showed rising Spike-specific TCR breadth and depth. Repertoire collection took place solely once the T cell response had peaked. Donors, mostly white British, included more females; clonal diversity was possibly underestimated. The study identified only five to seven AZD1222 recipients as seropositive at baseline.

Note on this clone: Its antigen is currently unknown.

Data came from immunoSEQ multiplex PCR; TCRdb stores just in-frame clones and leaves some out. This sample has about 140,000 clones, with approximately 95% found just once. The length of the CDR3 is 12 residues. The V gene lost 1 base and the J gene lost 1 base, with 0 bases spanning the gap. CDR1 is SGHKS and CDR2 is YYEKEE in the germline V gene (reference sequence). The sample was peripheral blood, taken on day 0 of MenACWY control vaccination. The receptor was derived from an adult in good health. The chain joins TRBV5-5 to TRBJ2-1, with D uncertain. The CDR3: CASSLSYNEQFF. The CDR3 nucleotides read TGTGCCAGCAGCTTGTCCTACAATGAGCAGTTCTTC.